Here is one T cell receptor beta chain with its context. Profiling relied on immunoSEQ multiplex PCR, and the TCRdb table lists in-frame clones only, not all of them. The sample shows about 120,000 clones, 88% of them seen only once. The sample is drawn from a study of T cell responses to AZD1222 COVID-19 vaccine. After removal of 0 bases from V and 4 bases from J, the junction contained 7 bases not matched to a gene. Germline V lookup: CDR1 KGHSH, CDR2 LQKENI. CDR3 length: 16 amino acids. This material consisted of peripheral blood, taken on day 0 of AZD1222 vaccination. The receptor was isolated from an adult in good health. V and J are TRBV18 and TRBJ1-1; the match to TRBD1 covers 8 bases. DNA for the CDR3: TGTGCCAGCTCACCACCGGGAAACAGGGGGGGCACTGAAGCTTTCTTT. This translates into CASSPPGNRGGTEAFF.